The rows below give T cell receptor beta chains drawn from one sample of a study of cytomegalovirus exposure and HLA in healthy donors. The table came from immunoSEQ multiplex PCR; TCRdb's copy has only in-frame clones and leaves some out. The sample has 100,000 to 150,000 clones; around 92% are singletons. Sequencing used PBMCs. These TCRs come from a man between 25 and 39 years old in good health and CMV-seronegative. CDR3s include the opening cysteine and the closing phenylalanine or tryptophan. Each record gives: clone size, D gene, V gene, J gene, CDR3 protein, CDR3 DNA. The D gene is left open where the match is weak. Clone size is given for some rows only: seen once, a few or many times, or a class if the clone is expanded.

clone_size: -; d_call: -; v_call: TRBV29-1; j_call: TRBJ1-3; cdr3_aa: CSVRIYSGNTIYF; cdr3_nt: TGCAGCGTGAGAATATACTCTGGAAACACCATATATTTT
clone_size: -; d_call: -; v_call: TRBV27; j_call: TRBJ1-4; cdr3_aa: CASSLDRGGGEKLFF; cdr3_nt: TGTGCCAGCAGTTTAGATCGGGGGGGTGGAGAAAAACTGTTTTTT
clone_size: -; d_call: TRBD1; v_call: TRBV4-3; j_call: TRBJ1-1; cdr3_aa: CASSQDNGRGYTEAFF; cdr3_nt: TGCGCCAGCAGCCAAGATAACGGCAGGGGGTACACTGAAGCTTTCTTT
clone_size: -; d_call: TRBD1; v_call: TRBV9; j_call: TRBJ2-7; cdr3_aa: CASSTWPGQGAYEQYF; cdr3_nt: TGTGCCAGCAGCACCTGGCCGGGACAGGGGGCCTACGAGCAGTACTTC
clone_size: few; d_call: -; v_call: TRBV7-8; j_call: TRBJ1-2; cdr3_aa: CASSSTDRFGYTF; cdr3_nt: TGTGCCAGCAGCTCAACGGACAGATTCGGCTACACCTTC
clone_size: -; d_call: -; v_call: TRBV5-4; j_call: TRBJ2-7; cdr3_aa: CASSWADGNYEQYF; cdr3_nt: TGTGCCAGCAGCTGGGCCGACGGAAACTACGAGCAGTACTTC
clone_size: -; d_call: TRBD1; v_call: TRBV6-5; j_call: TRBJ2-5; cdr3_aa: CASRDRGGETQYF; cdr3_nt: TGTGCCAGCAGGGACAGGGGTGGAGAGACCCAGTACTTC
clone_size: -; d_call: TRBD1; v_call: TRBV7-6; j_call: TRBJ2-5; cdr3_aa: CASSSSPGTGVRGETQYF; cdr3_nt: TGTGCCAGCAGCTCCTCACCCGGGACAGGGGTGAGGGGCGAGACCCAGTACTTC
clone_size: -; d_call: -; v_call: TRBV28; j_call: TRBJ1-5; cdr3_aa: CASSFMGQGNQPQHF; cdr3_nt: TGTGCCAGCAGTTTTATGGGACAAGGCAATCAGCCCCAGCATTTT
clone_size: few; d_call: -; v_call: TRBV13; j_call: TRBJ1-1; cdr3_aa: CASSWGDNTEAFF; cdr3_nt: TGTGCCAGCAGCTGGGGCGATAACACTGAAGCTTTCTTT
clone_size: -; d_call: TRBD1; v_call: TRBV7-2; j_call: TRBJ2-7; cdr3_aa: CASRGTGGIDEQYF; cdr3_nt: TGTGCCAGCAGAGGGACAGGGGGAATAGACGAGCAGTACTTC
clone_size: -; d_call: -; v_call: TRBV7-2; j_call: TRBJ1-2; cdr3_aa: CASSFFPSNYGYTF; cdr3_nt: TGTGCCAGCAGCTTTTTTCCCTCTAACTATGGCTACACCTTC
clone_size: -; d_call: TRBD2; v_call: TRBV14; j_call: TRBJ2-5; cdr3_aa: CASSRTSAQETQYF; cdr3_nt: TGTGCCAGCAGCCGAACTAGCGCCCAAGAGACCCAGTACTTC
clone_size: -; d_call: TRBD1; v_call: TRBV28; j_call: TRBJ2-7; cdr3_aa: CASSSGQGPYEQYF; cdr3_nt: TGTGCCAGCAGCTCAGGACAGGGGCCCTACGAGCAGTACTTC
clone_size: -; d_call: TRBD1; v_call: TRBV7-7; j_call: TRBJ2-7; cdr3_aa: CASSLGQGVYEQYF; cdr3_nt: TGTGCTAGCAGCTTGGGACAGGGGGTCTACGAGCAGTACTTC
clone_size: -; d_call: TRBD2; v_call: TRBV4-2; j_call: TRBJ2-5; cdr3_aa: CASSQASGGVETQYF; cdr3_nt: TGTGCCAGCAGCCAAGCCAGCGGGGGCGTGGAGACCCAGTACTTC
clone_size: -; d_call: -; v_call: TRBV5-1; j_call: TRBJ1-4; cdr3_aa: CASSLDGGPSTNEKLFF; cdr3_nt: TGCGCCAGCAGCTTGGATGGTGGGCCATCAACTAATGAAAAACTGTTTTTT
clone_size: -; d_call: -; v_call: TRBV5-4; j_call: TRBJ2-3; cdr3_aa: CASSFRDTDTQYF; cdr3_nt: TGTGCCAGCAGCTTCCGGGACACAGATACGCAGTATTTT
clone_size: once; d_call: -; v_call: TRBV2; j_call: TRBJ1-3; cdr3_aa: CAIQARSSGNTIYF; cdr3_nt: TGTGCCATTCAAGCTCGAAGCTCTGGAAACACCATATATTTT
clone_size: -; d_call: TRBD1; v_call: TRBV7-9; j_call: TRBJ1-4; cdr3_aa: CASSFPGGGLEKLFF; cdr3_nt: TGTGCCAGCAGCTTCCCAGGGGGCGGTCTGGAAAAACTGTTTTTT